This is a list of T cell receptor beta chains from one sample in a study of T cell responses to AZD1222 COVID-19 vaccine. Produced via immunoSEQ multiplex PCR; TCRdb's table is partial and in-frame only. The sample records around 130,000 clones, approximately 90% being singletons. Sequenced material: peripheral blood, taken 28 days after the second dose of the MenACWY control vaccine. These receptors were obtained from an adult who received the MenACWY meningococcal vaccine as a control. The conserved cysteine and the conserved F or W are not part of the CDR3 here. The order of the fields is J gene, V gene, CDR3 protein.

j_call: TRBJ2-7
v_call: TRBV28
cdr3_aa: ASSYGKYEQY

j_call: TRBJ1-6
v_call: TRBV30
cdr3_aa: AWRPGQGEPLH

j_call: TRBJ1-3
v_call: TRBV7-8
cdr3_aa: ASSLAGTRSGNTIY

j_call: TRBJ2-3
v_call: TRBV5-1
cdr3_aa: ASTEGSRTDTQY

j_call: TRBJ2-2
v_call: TRBV2
cdr3_aa: ASSGRDPGELF

j_call: TRBJ1-2
v_call: TRBV10-3
cdr3_aa: AIGTIAYRDYGYT

j_call: TRBJ2-7
v_call: TRBV28
cdr3_aa: ASSLPWDSLSSYEQY

j_call: TRBJ2-7
v_call: TRBV28
cdr3_aa: ASSVTGTGAYEQY

j_call: TRBJ1-4
v_call: TRBV30
cdr3_aa: AWSRTAANEKLF

j_call: TRBJ1-5
v_call: TRBV24-1
cdr3_aa: ATSEGTGGLGQPQH

j_call: TRBJ2-5
v_call: TRBV3-1/TRBV3-2
cdr3_aa: ASSPTGGLQETQY

j_call: TRBJ2-1
v_call: TRBV7-9
cdr3_aa: ASSHPEGHEQF

j_call: TRBJ2-1
v_call: TRBV19
cdr3_aa: ASSDYKSSYNEQF

j_call: TRBJ2-7
v_call: TRBV11-2
cdr3_aa: ASSSTSGQGPYEQY

j_call: TRBJ2-5
v_call: TRBV6-5
cdr3_aa: ASSYSGTQETQY

j_call: TRBJ2-1
v_call: TRBV7-9
cdr3_aa: ASSSRASSYNEQF

j_call: TRBJ1-5
v_call: TRBV27
cdr3_aa: ASSYRNSNQPQH

j_call: TRBJ1-5
v_call: TRBV7-7
cdr3_aa: ASSLGRNQPQH

j_call: TRBJ1-5
v_call: TRBV3-1/TRBV3-2
cdr3_aa: ASSQERGFQPQH

j_call: TRBJ1-5
v_call: TRBV5-6
cdr3_aa: ASSLGTGGGYSNQPQH

j_call: TRBJ2-3
v_call: TRBV18
cdr3_aa: ASSPNGPLLRTQY

j_call: TRBJ1-3
v_call: TRBV5-1
cdr3_aa: ASSSYSGNTIY

j_call: TRBJ1-5
v_call: TRBV18
cdr3_aa: ASSPGGGSNQPQH

j_call: TRBJ2-3
v_call: TRBV7-3
cdr3_aa: ASSFSSTDTQY

j_call: TRBJ1-1
v_call: TRBV19
cdr3_aa: ASSIDSRNTEAF

j_call: TRBJ1-1
v_call: TRBV27
cdr3_aa: ASSPAAFLSGTEAF

j_call: TRBJ1-2
v_call: TRBV30
cdr3_aa: AWRDTRPRNYGYT

j_call: TRBJ1-6
v_call: TRBV6-5
cdr3_aa: ASRGDRGNSPLH

j_call: TRBJ2-5
v_call: TRBV3-1/TRBV3-2
cdr3_aa: ASSQETGLAGVETQY

j_call: TRBJ1-4
v_call: TRBV11-3
cdr3_aa: ASSLTLGRVDEKLF

j_call: TRBJ2-6
v_call: TRBV5-3
cdr3_aa: ARSLVGRRANVLT

j_call: TRBJ1-2
v_call: TRBV12-3/TRBV12-4
cdr3_aa: ASSATGMYGYT

j_call: TRBJ1-1
v_call: TRBV7-8
cdr3_aa: ASKGRNTEAF

j_call: TRBJ2-3
v_call: TRBV28
cdr3_aa: ASSSGPGTGAPYTQY

j_call: TRBJ1-4
v_call: TRBV9
cdr3_aa: ASSLSITSEKLF

j_call: TRBJ1-3
v_call: TRBV5-6
cdr3_aa: ASSYQTGEGSTIY

j_call: TRBJ1-1
v_call: TRBV6-5
cdr3_aa: ASSYEGMNTEAF

j_call: TRBJ2-1
v_call: TRBV19
cdr3_aa: ASRVGTGAYNEQF

j_call: TRBJ1-5
v_call: TRBV7-9
cdr3_aa: ANTFQPQH

j_call: TRBJ2-1
v_call: TRBV6-5
cdr3_aa: ASSYNSGGPRNEQF

j_call: TRBJ1-1
v_call: TRBV7-9
cdr3_aa: ASSPSRMGGHTEAF

j_call: TRBJ1-4
v_call: TRBV19
cdr3_aa: ASSMDRVRDEKLF

j_call: TRBJ1-2
v_call: TRBV28
cdr3_aa: ASSNRDHYGYT

j_call: TRBJ2-3
v_call: TRBV11-2
cdr3_aa: ASSLVWGQITDTQY

j_call: TRBJ1-3
v_call: TRBV27
cdr3_aa: ASSQGVFGTIY

j_call: TRBJ1-3
v_call: TRBV28
cdr3_aa: ASRQTPGNTIY

j_call: TRBJ1-1
v_call: TRBV19
cdr3_aa: ASRVTDMNTEAF

j_call: TRBJ2-2
v_call: TRBV19
cdr3_aa: ASTDPLARANTGELF

j_call: TRBJ2-5
v_call: TRBV7-6
cdr3_aa: ASSFPLGGTLRETQY

j_call: TRBJ1-6
v_call: TRBV7-9
cdr3_aa: ASSPPDSNSPLH

j_call: TRBJ2-3
v_call: TRBV3-1/TRBV3-2
cdr3_aa: ASSQDLVRGGTSHTDTQY

j_call: TRBJ1-2
v_call: TRBV24-1
cdr3_aa: ATSASGEAYGYT

j_call: TRBJ2-7
v_call: TRBV2
cdr3_aa: ASAKQGYEQY

j_call: TRBJ1-1
v_call: TRBV5-6
cdr3_aa: ASSTLTGNTEAF